One TCR beta chain is described in this entry. TCRdb's copy holds only in-frame clones and misses some; the assay was immunoSEQ multiplex PCR. The table lists more than 140,000 clones, roughly nine tenths of them singletons. These data originate in a study of control samples from healthy donors and cancer patients. This clonotype was sampled from a young man in good health. Sequencing input: blood.

CDR3 DNA sequence: TGCGCCAGCAGCCAGAAACAGAGGATGCTCGCAACTAATGAAAAACTGTTTTTT. Its translation: CASSQKQRMLATNEKLFF. This chain joins TRBV4-1 and TRBJ1-4; D is undetermined. Germline-derived CDR1 and CDR2 are MGHRA and YSYEKL. This CDR3 contains 18 residues. V was clipped by 3 bases and J by 0 bases, with 17 bases between them.